Listed below are T cell receptor beta chains from one sample, sequenced in a study of blood T cell repertoires in COVID-19. Method: immunoSEQ multiplex PCR; TCRdb's copy keeps in-frame clones and lacks some. The sample records 80,000 or so clones, roughly 80% being singletons. Sequenced: peripheral blood. The source of these receptors is a man older than 75 with acute or convalescent COVID-19. The CDR3 runs from the conserved cysteine through the conserved F or W. The order of the fields is clone size, V gene, J gene, D gene, CDR3 DNA, CDR3 protein. A D gene is named only where the DNA matches it firmly. Clone size is given for some rows only: seen once, a few or many times, or a class if the clone is expanded.

clone_size: .; v_call: TRBV5-6; j_call: TRBJ2-3; d_call: TRBD2; cdr3_nt: TGTGCCAGCAGCTTGGCGGGGGGGCCGGCAGATACGCAGTATTTT; cdr3_aa: CASSLAGGPADTQYF
clone_size: .; v_call: TRBV6-5; j_call: TRBJ2-2; d_call: .; cdr3_nt: TGTGCCAGCAGGGTTCAGGGATCGAACACCGGGGAGCTGTTTTTT; cdr3_aa: CASRVQGSNTGELFF
clone_size: .; v_call: TRBV6-6; j_call: TRBJ2-7; d_call: TRBD1; cdr3_nt: TGTGCCAGCAGCCGACTTAACCCTGGGGGACAGGGGGCGAAGGGTGGTTACGAGCAGTACTTC; cdr3_aa: CASSRLNPGGQGAKGGYEQYF
clone_size: .; v_call: TRBV3-1/TRBV3-2; j_call: TRBJ2-4; d_call: TRBD1; cdr3_nt: TGTGCCAGCAGCCGAGGACAGGGTGGCCTCAACATTCAGTACTTC; cdr3_aa: CASSRGQGGLNIQYF
clone_size: .; v_call: TRBV2; j_call: TRBJ2-7; d_call: .; cdr3_nt: TGTGCCAGCAGCTCCGGGACAAACTCCTACGAGCAGTACTTC; cdr3_aa: CASSSGTNSYEQYF
clone_size: .; v_call: TRBV27; j_call: TRBJ1-4; d_call: .; cdr3_nt: TGTGCCAGCAGTTCAGGGAGGTTTAATGAAAAACTGTTTTTT; cdr3_aa: CASSSGRFNEKLFF
clone_size: few; v_call: TRBV25-1; j_call: TRBJ1-2; d_call: .; cdr3_nt: TGTGCCAGCAGTGAATTGGGCAGAAACTATGGCTACACCTTC; cdr3_aa: CASSELGRNYGYTF
clone_size: .; v_call: TRBV3-1/TRBV3-2; j_call: TRBJ1-2; d_call: TRBD1; cdr3_nt: TGTGCCAGCAGCCAGGGGGACAGGGGAAAGGATGGCTACACCTTC; cdr3_aa: CASSQGDRGKDGYTF
clone_size: .; v_call: TRBV5-4; j_call: TRBJ1-2; d_call: TRBD1; cdr3_nt: TGTGCCAGCAGCTTGGACAGGGGAAGGGGCTACACCTTC; cdr3_aa: CASSLDRGRGYTF
clone_size: few; v_call: TRBV7-2; j_call: TRBJ1-6; d_call: .; cdr3_nt: TGTGCCAGCAGCTTAGGAGGCAGAGCTGATTCACCCCTCCACTTT; cdr3_aa: CASSLGGRADSPLHF
clone_size: .; v_call: TRBV4-1; j_call: TRBJ1-2; d_call: .; cdr3_nt: TGCGCCAGCAGCCAAGCAGTGGCCAGGAACTATGGCTACACCTTC; cdr3_aa: CASSQAVARNYGYTF
clone_size: .; v_call: TRBV6-5; j_call: TRBJ2-7; d_call: TRBD1; cdr3_nt: TGTGCCAGCAGCCGCTGGACAGGAGACTACGAGCAGTACTTC; cdr3_aa: CASSRWTGDYEQYF
clone_size: .; v_call: TRBV12-5; j_call: TRBJ1-2; d_call: TRBD1; cdr3_nt: TGTGCTAGTGGTCCGCCCCAGGGGGGAATATGGAACTATGGCTACACCTTC; cdr3_aa: CASGPPQGGIWNYGYTF
clone_size: .; v_call: TRBV18; j_call: TRBJ2-3; d_call: TRBD2; cdr3_nt: TGTGCCAGCTCACCGGAGACTAGCGGGGGGTTCCCGTATTTT; cdr3_aa: CASSPETSGGFPYF
clone_size: .; v_call: TRBV27; j_call: TRBJ2-3; d_call: TRBD1; cdr3_nt: TGTGCCAGCAGTCTCCGAAACTGGGACAGGGTAGGTGCAGATACGCAGTATTTT; cdr3_aa: CASSLRNWDRVGADTQYF
clone_size: .; v_call: TRBV5-1; j_call: TRBJ2-1; d_call: TRBD1; cdr3_nt: TGCGCCAGCAGCCCCGACAGGGACAATGAGCAGTTCTTC; cdr3_aa: CASSPDRDNEQFF
clone_size: .; v_call: TRBV5-1; j_call: TRBJ2-1; d_call: TRBD2; cdr3_nt: TGCGCCAGCAGCTTGGGGGGACTAGCGGGAAACAATGAGCAGTTCTTC; cdr3_aa: CASSLGGLAGNNEQFF
clone_size: .; v_call: TRBV7-2; j_call: TRBJ1-5; d_call: .; cdr3_nt: TGTGCCAGCAGCTTAGTAACAGATAGCAATCAGCCCCAGCATTTT; cdr3_aa: CASSLVTDSNQPQHF
clone_size: .; v_call: TRBV10-3; j_call: TRBJ2-5; d_call: TRBD2; cdr3_nt: TGTGCCATCAGTGAGGGGCGGGGGGCTAAAGAGACCCAGTACTTC; cdr3_aa: CAISEGRGAKETQYF
clone_size: .; v_call: TRBV24-1; j_call: TRBJ1-2; d_call: .; cdr3_nt: TGTGCCACCAGTGATTTGCAAAGACTGGACTATGGCTACACCTTC; cdr3_aa: CATSDLQRLDYGYTF
clone_size: .; v_call: TRBV7-3; j_call: TRBJ2-5; d_call: .; cdr3_nt: TGTGCCAGCAGCTTAAATCCCCAGGGAGGTGAGACCCAGTACTTC; cdr3_aa: CASSLNPQGGETQYF
clone_size: .; v_call: TRBV29-1; j_call: TRBJ2-1; d_call: TRBD2; cdr3_nt: TGCAGCGTTCTCTCGAGGAGCGGGGGGGCCGGTGAGCAGTTCTTC; cdr3_aa: CSVLSRSGGAGEQFF
clone_size: .; v_call: TRBV2; j_call: TRBJ2-7; d_call: TRBD2; cdr3_nt: TGTGCCAGCAGTCTCGATAGCGGGGATAAACAGGGGCAGTACTTC; cdr3_aa: CASSLDSGDKQGQYF
clone_size: .; v_call: TRBV7-8; j_call: TRBJ2-3; d_call: TRBD2; cdr3_nt: TGTGCCAGCAGCTTACGGACTAGCGGGGGGGTAGCTAGCACAGATACGCAGTATTTT; cdr3_aa: CASSLRTSGGVASTDTQYF
clone_size: .; v_call: TRBV18; j_call: TRBJ1-1; d_call: .; cdr3_nt: TGTGCCAGCTCACCAGCAGGGCGAATTACTGAAGCTTTCTTT; cdr3_aa: CASSPAGRITEAFF
clone_size: .; v_call: TRBV7-8; j_call: TRBJ1-1; d_call: .; cdr3_nt: TGTGCCAGCAGCCGGAGTACGGGGGGCGGAACTGAAGCTTTCTTT; cdr3_aa: CASSRSTGGGTEAFF